This T cell receptor (beta chain) was sequenced during a study of blood T cell repertoires in COVID-19. Study-wide background: T cells, B-cell-depleted T cells, or PBMCs supplied cDNA or gDNA.

Within 2 weeks before study entry, exposed participants met a COVID-19 case. Trimming removed 2 bases at V and 2 bases at J, with 16 bases between. Germline values: CDR1 SEHNR, CDR2 FQNEAQ (reference sequence). CDR3 length equals 18 residues. This clone was observed once. Sequencing used immunoSEQ multiplex PCR; TCRdb keeps in-frame clones, though not all of them. The sample consists of 300,000 to 400,000 clones, more than 90% of them appearing once. The rearrangement uses TRBV7-9 and TRBJ2-6; D perhaps matches TRBD1 (5 bases). The sequenced sample was PBMCs or T cells enriched from blood (not recorded which). The receptor was isolated from a woman aged 25 to 45 who had been exposed to COVID-19. The CDR3 protein is CASSLNTGGEAGANVLTF. The CDR3, as DNA: TGTGCCAGCAGCTTAAATACAGGTGGAGAGGCTGGGGCCAACGTCCTGACTTTC.